Reported below is one TCR beta chain. Its target is unknown. V lost 5 bases and J 3 bases, leaving 16 bases between the germline ends. The CDR3 has 15 amino acids. CDR1 and CDR2 (germline): MGHRA, YSYEKL. The data originate from a study of cytotoxic CD8 clonotypes in ibrutinib-treated CLL. Study information: Median treatment time before response sampling was 12 months, range 6 to 36.

Regarding the study as a whole: Timing of sampling differed between sustained-remission and progressing patients. Exceeding age-matched healthy donors, baseline clonality also tracked the counts of circulating CD8+ T cells.

Investigators sought sequencing depths of between 1 in 200,000 and 1 in 1 million T cells. Profiled with immunoSEQ multiplex PCR; TCRdb holds only in-frame clones, not every one. Counted here are about 330,000 clones, around 66% occurring once; the ten biggest clones make up around 6.6%. V gene TRBV4-1 combines with J gene TRBJ2-5, with D possibly matching TRBD2 (6 bases). The receptor was isolated from a human donor with chronic lymphocytic leukemia. Source: PBMCs, taken after 36 months of ibrutinib treatment. The CDR3 nucleotides read TGCGCCAGCAGCAAACCGGGACTCAGTGAAGAGACCCAGTACTTC. Its protein product is CASSKPGLSEETQYF.